This entry features one T cell receptor beta chain sequence. Sequencing used immunoSEQ multiplex PCR; TCRdb keeps in-frame clones, though not all of them. The data contain around 180,000 clones, 70% to 90% of them seen just once; the ten biggest clones take up about 3.3%. This record belongs to a study of blood T cell repertoires in COVID-19. Sample: peripheral blood. This receptor was taken from a man aged 55 to 69 with acute or convalescent COVID-19.

In DNA, the CDR3 is TGTGCCAGCAGCTTAGCTCTAGGGGGATTCTACAATGAGCAGTTCTTC. Its protein product is CASSLALGGFYNEQFF. V gene TRBV7-9 combines with J gene TRBJ2-1; possible D gene TRBD1, 6 bases. Germline CDR1 reads SEHNR; CDR2 reads FQNEAQ (reference sequence). The CDR3 is 16 amino acids. The V end was cut by 0 bases, the J end by 3 bases, with 12 bases between.